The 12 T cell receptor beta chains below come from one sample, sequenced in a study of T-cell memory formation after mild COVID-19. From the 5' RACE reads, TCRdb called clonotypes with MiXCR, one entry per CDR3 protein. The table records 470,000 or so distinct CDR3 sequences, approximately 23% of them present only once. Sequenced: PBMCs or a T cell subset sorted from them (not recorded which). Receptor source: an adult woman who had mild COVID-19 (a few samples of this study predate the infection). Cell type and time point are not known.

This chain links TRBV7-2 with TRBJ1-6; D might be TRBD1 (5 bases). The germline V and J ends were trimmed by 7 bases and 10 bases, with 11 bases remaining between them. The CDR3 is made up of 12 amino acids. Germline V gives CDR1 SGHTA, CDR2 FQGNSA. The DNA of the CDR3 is TGTGCCAGCATCCAGGGCGGATCACCCCTCCACTTT. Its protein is CASIQGGSPLHF.

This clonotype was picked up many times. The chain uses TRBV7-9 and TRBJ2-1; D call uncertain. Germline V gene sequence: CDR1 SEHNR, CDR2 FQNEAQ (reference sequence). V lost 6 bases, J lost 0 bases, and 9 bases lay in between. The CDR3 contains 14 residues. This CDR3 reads CASSTSSSYNEQFF. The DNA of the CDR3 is TGTGCCAGCAGTACTTCTAGCTCCTACAATGAGCAGTTCTTC.

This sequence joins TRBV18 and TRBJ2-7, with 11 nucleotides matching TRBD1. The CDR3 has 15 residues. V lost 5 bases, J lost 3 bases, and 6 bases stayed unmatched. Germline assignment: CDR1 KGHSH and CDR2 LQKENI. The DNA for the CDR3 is TGTGCCAGCTCAGGCACCGGGACAGGGGGCTACGAGCAGTACTTC. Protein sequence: CASSGTGTGGYEQYF.

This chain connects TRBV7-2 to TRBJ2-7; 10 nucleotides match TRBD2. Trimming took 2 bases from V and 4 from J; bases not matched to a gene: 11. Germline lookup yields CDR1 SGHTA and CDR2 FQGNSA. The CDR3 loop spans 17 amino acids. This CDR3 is CASSLKGTSAISYEQYF. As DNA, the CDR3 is TGTGCCAGCAGCTTAAAAGGGACTAGCGCGATCTCATACGAGCAGTACTTC.

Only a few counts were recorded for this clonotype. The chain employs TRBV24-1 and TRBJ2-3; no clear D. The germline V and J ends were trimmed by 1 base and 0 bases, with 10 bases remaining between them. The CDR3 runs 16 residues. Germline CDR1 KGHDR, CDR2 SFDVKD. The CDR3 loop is CATSDFRRMSTDTQYF. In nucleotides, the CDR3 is TGTGCCACCAGTGATTTTAGGCGGATGAGCACAGATACGCAGTATTTT.

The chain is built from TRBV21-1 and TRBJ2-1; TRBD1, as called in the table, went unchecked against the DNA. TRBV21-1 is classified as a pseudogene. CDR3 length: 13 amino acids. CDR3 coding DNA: TGTGCTCCCCCTGAGACCTCCTACAATGAGCAGTTCTTC. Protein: CAPPETSYNEQFF.

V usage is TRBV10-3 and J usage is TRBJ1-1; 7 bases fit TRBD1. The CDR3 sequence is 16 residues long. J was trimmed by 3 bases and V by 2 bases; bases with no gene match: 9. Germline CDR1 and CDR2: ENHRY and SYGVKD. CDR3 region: CAISERPGQRDTEAFF. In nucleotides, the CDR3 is TGTGCCATCAGTGAGCGACCGGGACAGCGTGACACTGAAGCTTTCTTT.

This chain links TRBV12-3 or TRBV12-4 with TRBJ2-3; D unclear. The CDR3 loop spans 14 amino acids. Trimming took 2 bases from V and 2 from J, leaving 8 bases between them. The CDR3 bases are TGTGCCAGCAGTTTATTTAGTCCCACAGATACGCAGTATTTT. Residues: CASSLFSPTDTQYF.

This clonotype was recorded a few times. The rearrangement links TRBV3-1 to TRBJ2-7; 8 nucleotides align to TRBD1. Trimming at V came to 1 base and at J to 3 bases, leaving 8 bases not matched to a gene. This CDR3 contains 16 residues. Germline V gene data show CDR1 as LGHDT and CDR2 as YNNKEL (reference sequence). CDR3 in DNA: TGTGCCAGCAGCCAAGTTACCCGGACAGGGAACTACGAGCAGTACTTC. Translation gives CASSQVTRTGNYEQYF.

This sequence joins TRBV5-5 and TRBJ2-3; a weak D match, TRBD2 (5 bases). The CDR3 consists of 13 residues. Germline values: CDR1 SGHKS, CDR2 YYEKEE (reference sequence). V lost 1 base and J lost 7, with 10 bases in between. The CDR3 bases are TGTGCCAGCAGCTTGAGAGGGTCGTATACGCAGTATTTT. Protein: CASSLRGSYTQYF. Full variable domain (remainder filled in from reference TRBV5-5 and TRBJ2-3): DAGVTQSPTHLIKTRGQQVTLRCSPISGHKSVSWYQQVLGQGPQFIFQYYEKEERGRGNFPDRFSARQFPNYSSELNVNALLLGDSALYLCASSLRGSYTQYFGPGTRLTVL.

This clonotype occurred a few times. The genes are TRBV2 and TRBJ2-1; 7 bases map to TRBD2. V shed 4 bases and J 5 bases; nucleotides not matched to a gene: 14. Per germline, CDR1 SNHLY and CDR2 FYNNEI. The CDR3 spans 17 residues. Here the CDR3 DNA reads TGTGCCAGCAGTGGCGACCGGGACTATAGGGCCGACAATGAGCAGTTCTTC. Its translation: CASSGDRDYRADNEQFF.

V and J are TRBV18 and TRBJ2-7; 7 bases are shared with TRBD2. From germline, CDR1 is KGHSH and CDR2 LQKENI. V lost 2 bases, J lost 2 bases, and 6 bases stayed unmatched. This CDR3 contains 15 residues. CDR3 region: CASSPDSGLAYEQYF. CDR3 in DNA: TGTGCCAGCTCACCAGATAGCGGGTTGGCCTACGAGCAGTACTTC.